The clone carrying this T cell receptor beta chain occurred a few times. Antigen unknown. The data are from a study of blood T cells in healthy people across ages. Study-wide findings and caveats: Long-lived donors exceeded aged donors in naive CD4+ cells and diversity. Estimated diversity across one million T cells was deemed an underestimate.

Isolation yielded PBMCs, at least 6 million per sample, in every case. Alongside a J-beta primer mix, a sample-barcoded 5' primer served in a second PCR lasting about 7 to 11 cycles. TCRdb itself ran the 5' RACE reads through MiXCR, one entry per CDR3 protein. The data contain approximately 680,000 distinct CDR3 sequences, less than 40% of them singletons. Germline CDR1 reads DFQATT; CDR2 reads SNEGSKA (reference sequence). The V end lost 6 bases, the J end lost 4 bases, and 24 bases lay between the germline ends. The CDR3 runs 16 residues. This chain joins TRBV20-1 and TRBJ1-2, with D possibly matching TRBD1 (6 bases). This TCR came from a woman at least 80 years old in good health. The sequenced sample was blood. The CDR3 nucleotides are TGCAGTGCGAGCGGGTCGACAGGCCCAGTCGGCTATGGCTACACCTTC. Protein sequence: CSASGSTGPVGYGYTF.